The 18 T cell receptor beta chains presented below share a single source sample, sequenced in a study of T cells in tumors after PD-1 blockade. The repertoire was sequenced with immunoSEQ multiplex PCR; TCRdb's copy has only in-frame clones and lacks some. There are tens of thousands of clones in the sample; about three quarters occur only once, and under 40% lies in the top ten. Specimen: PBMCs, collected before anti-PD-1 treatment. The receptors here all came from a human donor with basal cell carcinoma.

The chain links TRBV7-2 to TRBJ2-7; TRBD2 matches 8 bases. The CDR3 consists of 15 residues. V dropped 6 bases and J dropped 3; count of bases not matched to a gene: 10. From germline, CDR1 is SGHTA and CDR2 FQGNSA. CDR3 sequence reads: CASSRSSSGDYEQYF. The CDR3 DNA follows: TGTGCCAGCAGTCGCAGTAGTAGCGGGGACTACGAGCAGTACTTC.

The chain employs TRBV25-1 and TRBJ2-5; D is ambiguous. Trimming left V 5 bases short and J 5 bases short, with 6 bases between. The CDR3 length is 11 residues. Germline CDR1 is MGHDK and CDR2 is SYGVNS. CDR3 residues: CASSYGETQYF. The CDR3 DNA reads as TGTGCCAGCAGTTATGGGGAGACCCAGTACTTC.

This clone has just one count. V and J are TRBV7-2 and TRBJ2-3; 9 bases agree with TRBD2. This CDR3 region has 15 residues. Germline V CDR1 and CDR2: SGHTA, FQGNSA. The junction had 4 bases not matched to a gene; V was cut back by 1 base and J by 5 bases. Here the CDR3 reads CASSLVAGEGDTQYF. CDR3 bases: TGTGCCAGCAGCTTAGTAGCGGGAGAGGGAGATACGCAGTATTTT.

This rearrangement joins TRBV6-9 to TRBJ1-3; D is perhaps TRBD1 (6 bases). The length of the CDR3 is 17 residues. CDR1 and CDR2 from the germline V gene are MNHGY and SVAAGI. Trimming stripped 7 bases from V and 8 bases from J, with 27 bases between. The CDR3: CASTTAGTPDFGDTIYF. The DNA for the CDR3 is TGTGCCAGCACTACTGCGGGGACACCAGATTTTGGGGACACCATATATTTT.

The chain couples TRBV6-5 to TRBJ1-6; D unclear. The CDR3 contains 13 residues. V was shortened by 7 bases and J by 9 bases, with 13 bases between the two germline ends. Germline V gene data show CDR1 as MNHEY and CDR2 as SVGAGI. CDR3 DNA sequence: TGTGCCAGCATCCAATCCTGGGGTTCACCCCTCCACTTT. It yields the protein CASIQSWGSPLHF.

CDR3 coding DNA: TGTGCCAGCAGCCCATCACACATAGCGGGCTCCTACAATGAGCAGTTCTTC. This encodes CASSPSHIAGSYNEQFF. The rearrangement links TRBV7-6 to TRBJ2-1; TRBD2 aligns across 7 bases. Germline V lookup: CDR1 SGHVS, CDR2 FNYEAQ. The J segment lost 0 bases and the V segment lost 5 bases, leaving 10 bases of the junction unmatched. This CDR3 has 17 amino acids.

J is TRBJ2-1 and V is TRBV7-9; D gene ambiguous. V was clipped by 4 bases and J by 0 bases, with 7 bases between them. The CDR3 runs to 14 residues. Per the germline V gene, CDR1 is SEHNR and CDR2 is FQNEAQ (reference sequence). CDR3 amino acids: CASSSYASYNEQFF. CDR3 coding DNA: TGTGCCAGCAGCTCTTATGCCTCCTACAATGAGCAGTTCTTC.

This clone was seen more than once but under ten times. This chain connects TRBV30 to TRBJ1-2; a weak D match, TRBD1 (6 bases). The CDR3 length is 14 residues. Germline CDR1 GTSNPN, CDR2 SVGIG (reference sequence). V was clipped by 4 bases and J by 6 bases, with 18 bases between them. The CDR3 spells CAWNLDRRRNGYTF. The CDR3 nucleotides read TGTGCCTGGAATCTCGACAGGAGAAGGAATGGCTACACCTTC.

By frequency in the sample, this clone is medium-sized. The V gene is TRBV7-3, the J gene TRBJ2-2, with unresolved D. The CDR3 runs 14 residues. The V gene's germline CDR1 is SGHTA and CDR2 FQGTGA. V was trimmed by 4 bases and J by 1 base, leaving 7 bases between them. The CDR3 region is CASSYYGNTGELFF. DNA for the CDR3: TGTGCCAGCAGCTACTACGGGAACACCGGGGAGCTGTTTTTT.

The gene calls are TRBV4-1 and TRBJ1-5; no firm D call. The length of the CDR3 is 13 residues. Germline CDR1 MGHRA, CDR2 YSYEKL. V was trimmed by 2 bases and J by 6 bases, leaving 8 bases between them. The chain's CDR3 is CASSQLWGQPQHF. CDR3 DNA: TGCGCCAGCAGCCAACTTTGGGGTCAGCCCCAGCATTTT.

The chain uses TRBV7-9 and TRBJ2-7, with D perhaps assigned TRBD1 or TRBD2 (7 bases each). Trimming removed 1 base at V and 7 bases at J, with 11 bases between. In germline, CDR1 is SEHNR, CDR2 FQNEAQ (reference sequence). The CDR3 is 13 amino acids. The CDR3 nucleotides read TGTGCCAGCAGCTTAGGACAGGGAGGGGAGCAGTACTTC. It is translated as CASSLGQGGEQYF.

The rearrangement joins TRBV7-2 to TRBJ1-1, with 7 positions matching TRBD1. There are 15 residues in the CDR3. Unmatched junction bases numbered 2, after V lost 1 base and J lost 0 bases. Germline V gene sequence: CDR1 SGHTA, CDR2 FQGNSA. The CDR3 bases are TGTGCCAGCAGCTTAGAGACAGGGATGAACACTGAAGCTTTCTTT. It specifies CASSLETGMNTEAFF. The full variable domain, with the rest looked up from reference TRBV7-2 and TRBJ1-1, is GAGVSQSPSNKVTEKGKDVELRCDPISGHTALYWYRQSLGQGLEFLIYFQGNSAPDKSGLPSDRFSAERTGGSVSTLTIQRTQQEDSAVYLCASSLETGMNTEAFFGQGTRLTVV.

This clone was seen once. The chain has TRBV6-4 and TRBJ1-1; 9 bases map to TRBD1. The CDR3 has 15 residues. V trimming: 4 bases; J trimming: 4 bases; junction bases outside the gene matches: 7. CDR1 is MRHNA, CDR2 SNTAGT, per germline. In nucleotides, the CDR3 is TGTGCCAGCAGTGTCACCACAGGGGGCGGCACTGAAGCTTTCTTT. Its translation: CASSVTTGGGTEAFF.

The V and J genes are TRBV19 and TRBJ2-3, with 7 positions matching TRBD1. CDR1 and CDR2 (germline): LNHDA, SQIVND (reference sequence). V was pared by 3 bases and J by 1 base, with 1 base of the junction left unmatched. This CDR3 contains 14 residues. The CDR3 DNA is TGTGCCAGTAGTATCGGACAGGGCACAGATACGCAGTATTTT. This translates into CASSIGQGTDTQYF.

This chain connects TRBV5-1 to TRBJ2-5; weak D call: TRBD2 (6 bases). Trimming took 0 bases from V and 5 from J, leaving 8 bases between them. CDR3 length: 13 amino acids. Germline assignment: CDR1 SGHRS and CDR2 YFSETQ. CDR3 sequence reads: CASSLAGGETQYF. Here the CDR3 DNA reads TGCGCCAGCAGCTTGGCCGGAGGGGAGACCCAGTACTTC.

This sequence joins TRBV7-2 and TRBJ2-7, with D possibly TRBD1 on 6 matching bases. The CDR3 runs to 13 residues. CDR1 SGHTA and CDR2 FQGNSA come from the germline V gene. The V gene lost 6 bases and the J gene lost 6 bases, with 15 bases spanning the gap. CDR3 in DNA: TGTGCCAGCAGTGCAGGGGTGGCGAGCGAGCAGTACTTC. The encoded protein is CASSAGVASEQYF.

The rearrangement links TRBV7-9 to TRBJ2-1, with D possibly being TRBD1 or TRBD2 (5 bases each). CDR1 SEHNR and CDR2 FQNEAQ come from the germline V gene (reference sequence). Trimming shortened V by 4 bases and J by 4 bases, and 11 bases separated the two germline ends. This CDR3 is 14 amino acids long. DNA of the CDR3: TGTGCCAGCAGCTCCGGGACGGATTACAATGAGCAGTTCTTC. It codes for CASSSGTDYNEQFF.

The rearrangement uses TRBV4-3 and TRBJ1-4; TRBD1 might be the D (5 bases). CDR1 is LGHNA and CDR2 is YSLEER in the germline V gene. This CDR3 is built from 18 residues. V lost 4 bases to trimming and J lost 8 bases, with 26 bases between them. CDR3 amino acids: CASSRDPHRTEPQEKLFF. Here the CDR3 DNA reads TGCGCCAGCAGCCGAGACCCCCACAGGACGGAGCCTCAGGAAAAACTGTTTTTT.